Here is one TCR beta chain with its context. The assay was immunoSEQ multiplex PCR, and TCRdb's table has in-frame clones only and misses some. The sample contains 80,000 to 130,000 clones, 90% to 95% of which appear only once. The sample comes from a study of T cell changes during pregnancy in multiple sclerosis. Source: peripheral blood, taken in the second trimester of pregnancy. This receptor was obtained from a female donor with multiple sclerosis, enrolled in a pregnancy study.

CDR3 nucleotide sequence: TGTGCCAGCAGTTCCAGGACAGGGAGCTATGGCTACACCTTC. Its translation: CASSSRTGSYGYTF. The chain joins TRBV27 to TRBJ1-2, with 8 nucleotides matching TRBD1. V trimming: 4 bases; J trimming: 4 bases; junction bases outside the gene matches: 5. Germline CDR1 MNHEY, CDR2 SMNVEV (reference sequence). The CDR3 consists of 14 residues.